The present entry profiles one T cell receptor beta chain with its context. Its antigen remains unidentified. Unique molecular identifiers were incorporated when the TCRbeta library was constructed. TCRdb re-derived calls from the PCR reads in MiXCR, one entry per CDR3 protein. The sample has about 60,000 distinct CDR3 sequences, 44% seen once; the top ten hold under 98%. The data derive from a study of T-cell reconstitution after alpha-beta-depleted transplantation in children. CDR1 is MNHEY, CDR2 SVGAGI, per germline. J was trimmed by 5 bases and V by 4 bases; bases with no gene match: 9. The CDR3 consists of 16 residues. The study's findings and limits: About two months after transplant, alpha-beta T cells reportedly came from several hundred expanded graft clones. Counts and diversity of T cells one year after transplant came mostly from newly produced T cells. Surviving recipient T cells and thymic progenitors produced the high day-60 TCRbeta diversity seen in some patients.

This receptor was obtained from a male patient aged 10 to 17 who had a stem cell transplant for acute lymphoblastic leukemia, so the T cells may come from the graft donor. The chain employs TRBV6-5 and TRBJ2-5; the match to TRBD2 covers 11 bases. The starting material was PBMCs, mostly from graft donor cells, obtained 360 days after TCRalphabeta/CD19-depleted stem cell transplant. CDR3 bases: TGTGCCAGCAGTTGGGTAGCGGGAGGGCCTAGGGAGACCCAGTACTTC. As protein: CASSWVAGGPRETQYF.